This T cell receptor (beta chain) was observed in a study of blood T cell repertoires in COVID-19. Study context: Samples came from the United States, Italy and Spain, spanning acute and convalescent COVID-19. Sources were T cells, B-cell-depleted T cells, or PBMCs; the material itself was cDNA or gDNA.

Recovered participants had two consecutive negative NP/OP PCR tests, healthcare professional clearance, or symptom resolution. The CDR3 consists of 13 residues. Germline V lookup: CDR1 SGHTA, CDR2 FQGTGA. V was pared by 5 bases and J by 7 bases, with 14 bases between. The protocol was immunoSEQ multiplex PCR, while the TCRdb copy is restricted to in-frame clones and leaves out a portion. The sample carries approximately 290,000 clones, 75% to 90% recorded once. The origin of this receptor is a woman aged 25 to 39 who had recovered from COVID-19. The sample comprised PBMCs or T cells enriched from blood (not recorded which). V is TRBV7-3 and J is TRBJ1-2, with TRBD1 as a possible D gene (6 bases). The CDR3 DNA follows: TGTGCCAGCAGCCCAACAGGGAATGGTGGCTACACCTTC. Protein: CASSPTGNGGYTF.